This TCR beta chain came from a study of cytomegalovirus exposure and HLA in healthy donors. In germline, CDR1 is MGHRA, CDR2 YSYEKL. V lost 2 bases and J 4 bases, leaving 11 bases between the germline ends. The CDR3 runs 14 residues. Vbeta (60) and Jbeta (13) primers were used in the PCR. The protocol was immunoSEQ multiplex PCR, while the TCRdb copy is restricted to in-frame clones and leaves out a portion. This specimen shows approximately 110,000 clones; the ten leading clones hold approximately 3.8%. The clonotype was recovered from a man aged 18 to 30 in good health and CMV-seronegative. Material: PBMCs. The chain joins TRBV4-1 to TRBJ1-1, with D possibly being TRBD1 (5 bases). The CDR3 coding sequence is TGCGCCAGCAGCCAAAATCAAGGGGTCACTGAAGCTTTCTTT. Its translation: CASSQNQGVTEAFF.